The rows below give T cell receptor beta chains drawn from one sample of a study of glioma-infiltrating T cells after dendritic cell vaccination. Using immunoSEQ multiplex PCR, the repertoire was profiled, and TCRdb retains in-frame clones only, with some absent. The sample includes about 2,600 clones, almost 85% of them seen just once. Source: tumor tissue, taken after dendritic cell vaccination. The receptors come from a human donor with glioblastoma. Each CDR3 is given with its conserved first and last residue. Fields, in order: clone size, V gene, J gene, D gene, CDR3 DNA, CDR3 protein. A D gene is named only where the DNA matches it firmly. Clone size appears in some rows only: once, few, many, or a class for an expanded clone.

clone size: -
V gene: TRBV18
J gene: TRBJ2-3
D gene: TRBD1
CDR3 DNA: TGTGCCAGCTCACAGTCCCGGGACAGGGTAGCGCAGTATTTT
CDR3 protein: CASSQSRDRVAQYF

clone size: -
V gene: TRBV7-2
J gene: TRBJ2-1
D gene: -
CDR3 DNA: TGTGCCAGCAGCTTTAGCAATGAGCAGTTCTTC
CDR3 protein: CASSFSNEQFF

clone size: -
V gene: TRBV6-5
J gene: TRBJ1-4
D gene: -
CDR3 DNA: TGTGCCAGCAGTTACGGAGGGCTTCGTGAAAAACTGTTTTTT
CDR3 protein: CASSYGGLREKLFF

clone size: -
V gene: TRBV10-3
J gene: TRBJ2-2
D gene: TRBD2
CDR3 DNA: TGTGCCATCAGTGAGTCGGGGGGGGTGAACACCGGGGAGCTGTTTTTT
CDR3 protein: CAISESGGVNTGELFF

clone size: -
V gene: TRBV12-5
J gene: TRBJ2-6
D gene: TRBD1
CDR3 DNA: TGTGCTAGTGGGGGAGGACCGGGACAGGGGCCTGGGGCCAACGTCCTGACTTTC
CDR3 protein: CASGGGPGQGPGANVLTF

clone size: few
V gene: TRBV2
J gene: TRBJ1-2
D gene: TRBD1
CDR3 DNA: TGTGCCAGCAGTATCCGACAGGGGGTTACGAGTGGCTACACCTTC
CDR3 protein: CASSIRQGVTSGYTF

clone size: -
V gene: TRBV27
J gene: TRBJ1-2
D gene: TRBD1
CDR3 DNA: TGTGCCAGCAGTCTCGGGACAGGGGCCTCCGGTGGCTACACCTTC
CDR3 protein: CASSLGTGASGGYTF

clone size: -
V gene: TRBV5-4
J gene: TRBJ1-1
D gene: TRBD1
CDR3 DNA: TGTGCCAGCAGCCCGGGACAGGGGGCGAGCACTGAAGCTTTCTTT
CDR3 protein: CASSPGQGASTEAFF

clone size: -
V gene: TRBV9
J gene: TRBJ1-6
D gene: -
CDR3 DNA: TGTGCCAGCAGCGTAGAATTATGGACGGACAGCGGATCACCCCTCCACTTT
CDR3 protein: CASSVELWTDSGSPLHF

clone size: -
V gene: TRBV2
J gene: TRBJ2-7
D gene: -
CDR3 DNA: TGTGCCAGCAGTGAAGGCTTGAGCTCCCCGAGCTCCTACGAGCAGTACTTC
CDR3 protein: CASSEGLSSPSSYEQYF

clone size: -
V gene: TRBV2
J gene: TRBJ2-1
D gene: TRBD2
CDR3 DNA: TGTGCCAGCAGTCCCGGGAGGTCAGCAATCGTGCAGTTCTTC
CDR3 protein: CASSPGRSAIVQFF

clone size: hyperexpanded
V gene: TRBV7-9
J gene: TRBJ1-1
D gene: TRBD1
CDR3 DNA: TGTGCCAGCAGCTTAGGGACAGGGGGCGCGATTTGGGGGAACACTGAAGCTTTCTTT
CDR3 protein: CASSLGTGGAIWGNTEAFF

clone size: -
V gene: TRBV19
J gene: TRBJ1-5
D gene: -
CDR3 DNA: TGTGCCAGTAGTATCTGGGAGAGCCAGCCCCAGCATTTT
CDR3 protein: CASSIWESQPQHF

clone size: once
V gene: TRBV14
J gene: TRBJ1-1
D gene: -
CDR3 DNA: TGTGCCAGCAGCCATCTCCTTCTTTCCGGGGGTAATGAAGCTTTCTTT
CDR3 protein: CASSHLLLSGGNEAFF

clone size: -
V gene: TRBV12-5
J gene: TRBJ1-6
D gene: -
CDR3 DNA: TGTGCTAGTGGTACCCCGGGACTCACGAATTCCCCCCTCCACTTT
CDR3 protein: CASGTPGLTNSPLHF

clone size: -
V gene: TRBV4-1
J gene: TRBJ1-2
D gene: TRBD1
CDR3 DNA: TGCGCCAGCAGCCAAGATGGGGACAGGGGGCTCCTAAACTATGGCTACACCTTC
CDR3 protein: CASSQDGDRGLLNYGYTF

clone size: few
V gene: TRBV18
J gene: TRBJ1-2
D gene: -
CDR3 DNA: TGTGCCAGCTCACCACCAGGGGTAAACTATGGCTACACCTTC
CDR3 protein: CASSPPGVNYGYTF

clone size: -
V gene: TRBV25-1
J gene: TRBJ1-6
D gene: -
CDR3 DNA: TGTGCCAGCAGTGAATCGACAGTTTATAATTCACCCCTCCACTTT
CDR3 protein: CASSESTVYNSPLHF

clone size: -
V gene: TRBV6-6
J gene: TRBJ2-7
D gene: TRBD1
CDR3 DNA: TGTGCCAGCAGTCCTGGACAGGGCATCTACGAGCAGTACTTC
CDR3 protein: CASSPGQGIYEQYF

clone size: -
V gene: TRBV4-1
J gene: TRBJ1-3
D gene: -
CDR3 DNA: TGCGCCAGCAGCCTCGACAGGAATTCTTTAAACACCATATATTTT
CDR3 protein: CASSLDRNSLNTIYF

clone size: -
V gene: TRBV19
J gene: TRBJ1-2
D gene: TRBD1
CDR3 DNA: TGTGCCAGTAGTATGGGGACAGGGGAAGTGAATGGCTACACCTTC
CDR3 protein: CASSMGTGEVNGYTF

clone size: -
V gene: TRBV30
J gene: TRBJ2-2
D gene: TRBD2
CDR3 DNA: TGTGCCTGGAGTTTTTGGACTAGCGGGAGAAGGGGCACCGGGGAGCTGTTTTTT
CDR3 protein: CAWSFWTSGRRGTGELFF

clone size: -
V gene: TRBV19
J gene: TRBJ2-1
D gene: TRBD2
CDR3 DNA: TGTGCCAGTAGTATCACCAGGGTGGGAGGGAATGAGCAGTTCTTC
CDR3 protein: CASSITRVGGNEQFF

clone size: -
V gene: TRBV7-6
J gene: TRBJ2-7
D gene: TRBD1
CDR3 DNA: TGTGCCAGCAACCTGGGACAGGGGTACGAGCAGTACTTC
CDR3 protein: CASNLGQGYEQYF

clone size: -
V gene: TRBV10-2
J gene: TRBJ1-2
D gene: -
CDR3 DNA: TGCGCCAGCAGGGGGAGTGGGTCTAACTATGGCTACACCTTC
CDR3 protein: CASRGSGSNYGYTF

clone size: -
V gene: TRBV13
J gene: TRBJ2-3
D gene: -
CDR3 DNA: TGTGCCAGCAGCTCCGTCCGACGGGAGCAGGGAAGACACTACGCAGATACGCAGTATTTT
CDR3 protein: CASSSVRREQGRHYADTQYF

clone size: -
V gene: TRBV29-1
J gene: TRBJ2-1
D gene: TRBD1
CDR3 DNA: TGCAGCACCGACAGGGGGCTGTCGAATGAGCAGTTCTTC
CDR3 protein: CSTDRGLSNEQFF

clone size: -
V gene: TRBV4-3
J gene: TRBJ1-2
D gene: TRBD1
CDR3 DNA: TGCGCCAGCAGCCGCGGACAGGTTTCTTATGGCTACACCTTC
CDR3 protein: CASSRGQVSYGYTF

clone size: -
V gene: TRBV5-1
J gene: TRBJ2-7
D gene: TRBD1
CDR3 DNA: TGCGCCAGCAGCTTCTTAGGACAGGGGGTCTCCTACGAGCAGTACTTC
CDR3 protein: CASSFLGQGVSYEQYF

clone size: -
V gene: TRBV5-1
J gene: TRBJ2-1
D gene: TRBD2
CDR3 DNA: TGCGCCAGCTCTTATCGGGAGGGTCAGTTCTTC
CDR3 protein: CASSYREGQFF

clone size: large
V gene: TRBV11-1
J gene: TRBJ2-5
D gene: -
CDR3 DNA: TGTGCCAGCAGCTTCGCGACAGGGGAGGGTGAGACCCAGTACTTC
CDR3 protein: CASSFATGEGETQYF

clone size: -
V gene: TRBV7-2
J gene: TRBJ1-5
D gene: -
CDR3 DNA: TGTGCCAGCAGCTTAAGCGGTGTGAGGAATCAGCCCCAGCATTTT
CDR3 protein: CASSLSGVRNQPQHF

clone size: -
V gene: TRBV5-1
J gene: TRBJ1-5
D gene: -
CDR3 DNA: TGCGCCAGCAGCTTGGGGGAGGGACGCAATCAGCCCCAGCATTTT
CDR3 protein: CASSLGEGRNQPQHF

clone size: -
V gene: TRBV5-1
J gene: TRBJ2-2
D gene: -
CDR3 DNA: TGCGCCAGCAGCTTCTCACACAAGGGGGAAATTGATCCCGGGGAGCTGTTTTTT
CDR3 protein: CASSFSHKGEIDPGELFF

clone size: -
V gene: TRBV13
J gene: TRBJ2-3
D gene: -
CDR3 DNA: TGTGCCAGCAGCTTACGTGGAGGAGATACGCAGTATTTT
CDR3 protein: CASSLRGGDTQYF

clone size: -
V gene: TRBV27
J gene: TRBJ1-2
D gene: -
CDR3 DNA: TGTGCCAGCAGTTCGGCAGGCTCGGCAGGCCTTGGCTATGGCTACACCTTC
CDR3 protein: CASSSAGSAGLGYGYTF

clone size: once
V gene: TRBV1
J gene: TRBJ2-7
D gene: -
CDR3 DNA: TGCACCAGCAGCCAAGACTCACCGGGACTAGCGAAGGAGCAGTACTTC
CDR3 protein: CTSSQDSPGLAKEQYF

clone size: few
V gene: TRBV14
J gene: TRBJ2-1
D gene: TRBD2
CDR3 DNA: TGTGCCAGCAGCCTCGGGACTCTAGGAACTAGCGGGCAGTTCTTC
CDR3 protein: CASSLGTLGTSGQFF

clone size: -
V gene: TRBV30
J gene: TRBJ2-3
D gene: -
CDR3 DNA: TGTGCCTGGAGTCTGGCGGGAACCACAGATACGCAGTATTTT
CDR3 protein: CAWSLAGTTDTQYF

clone size: -
V gene: TRBV27
J gene: TRBJ2-7
D gene: -
CDR3 DNA: TGTGCCAGCGGTCGGGATGCCGGAACAATTATTACAGAGCAGTACTTC
CDR3 protein: CASGRDAGTIITEQYF

clone size: once
V gene: TRBV25-1
J gene: TRBJ1-2
D gene: -
CDR3 DNA: TGTGCCAGCAGTGATATCGGGTTAGGCAGGGGCGACTATGGCTACACCTTC
CDR3 protein: CASSDIGLGRGDYGYTF

clone size: -
V gene: TRBV29-1
J gene: TRBJ1-1
D gene: -
CDR3 DNA: TGCAGCGTTGAAGATACGTACAAATATGAAGCTTTCTTT
CDR3 protein: CSVEDTYKYEAFF

clone size: -
V gene: TRBV5-1
J gene: TRBJ1-3
D gene: -
CDR3 DNA: TGCGCCAGCAGCTTGGACCAGGGAACAAGCTCTGGAAACACCATATATTTT
CDR3 protein: CASSLDQGTSSGNTIYF

clone size: -
V gene: TRBV10-3
J gene: TRBJ2-7
D gene: -
CDR3 DNA: TGTGCCATCAGTGAGTCGGGCACTTACTACGAGCAGTACTTC
CDR3 protein: CAISESGTYYEQYF

clone size: -
V gene: TRBV14
J gene: TRBJ2-1
D gene: -
CDR3 DNA: TGTGCCAGCAGCCATTTCCAGGGTGGGGGGAACAATGAGCAGTTCTTC
CDR3 protein: CASSHFQGGGNNEQFF

clone size: few
V gene: TRBV27
J gene: TRBJ1-5
D gene: TRBD1
CDR3 DNA: TGTGCCAGCAGGCGAGGGGGCCAGAGGAATCAGCCCCAGCATTTT
CDR3 protein: CASRRGGQRNQPQHF

clone size: few
V gene: TRBV19
J gene: TRBJ2-7
D gene: TRBD2
CDR3 DNA: TGTGCCAGTAGTACCGGACTAGCGGGGGGGATCTACGAGCAGTACTTC
CDR3 protein: CASSTGLAGGIYEQYF

clone size: -
V gene: TRBV6-5
J gene: TRBJ2-5
D gene: -
CDR3 DNA: TGTGCCAGCAGTGTGGCAGGGCCTCAAGAGACCCAGTACTTC
CDR3 protein: CASSVAGPQETQYF

clone size: -
V gene: TRBV30
J gene: TRBJ1-2
D gene: -
CDR3 DNA: TGTGCTGCCCCGCAGGGCTTGTCTGTGATTAACTATGGCTACACCTTC
CDR3 protein: CAAPQGLSVINYGYTF